These 5 T cell receptor beta chains share one sample of origin, sequenced in a study of T cell responses to AZD1222 COVID-19 vaccine. Only in-frame clones appear in the TCRdb table, and some are missing; sequencing was by immunoSEQ multiplex PCR. Of approximately 75,000 clones listed, about nine tenths are singletons. Sequencing used peripheral blood, obtained 28 days after the second AZD1222 dose. The receptors originated from an adult who received the AZD1222 COVID-19 vaccine.

The rearrangement links TRBV7-3 to TRBJ2-2, with 11 bases identical to TRBD2. The CDR3 sequence is 15 residues long. V shed 5 bases and J 4 bases; nucleotides not matched to a gene: 3. Germline V CDR1 and CDR2: SGHTA, FQGTGA. CDR3 coding DNA: TGTGCCAGCAGCCCTAGCGGGGGGCCCACCGGGGAGCTGTTTTTT. This translates into CASSPSGGPTGELFF.

CDR3 in DNA: TGTGCCAGCAGCTCCGGGACAGGGGTTCGGGAGCAGTACTTC. Protein product: CASSSGTGVREQYF. This chain joins TRBV7-2 and TRBJ2-7; 10 bases align to TRBD1. The CDR3 sequence is 14 residues long. V trimming: 4 bases; J trimming: 7 bases; junction bases outside the gene matches: 7. Germline assignment: CDR1 SGHTA and CDR2 FQGNSA. Supplemented by reference TRBV7-2 and TRBJ2-7, the full variable domain reads GAGVSQSPSNKVTEKGKDVELRCDPISGHTALYWYRQSLGQGLEFLIYFQGNSAPDKSGLPSDRFSAERTGGSVSTLTIQRTQQEDSAVYLCASSSGTGVREQYFGPGTRLTVT.

This clone occurred once. The chain couples TRBV27 to TRBJ1-2; TRBD1 matches at 7 bases. The CDR3 length is 14 residues. Germline lookup yields CDR1 MNHEY and CDR2 SMNVEV (reference sequence). Unmatched junction bases numbered 8, after V lost 6 bases and J lost 4 bases. CDR3 DNA sequence: TGTGCCAGCAGCCCAGGGGGTGTACGCTATGGCTACACCTTC. This gives the protein CASSPGGVRYGYTF.

The chain uses TRBV11-2 and TRBJ2-7; D unclear. The CDR3 covers 11 residues. Germline-derived CDR1 and CDR2 are SGHAT and FQNNGV. V was pared by 4 bases and J by 5 bases, with 6 bases between. CDR3 nucleotide sequence: TGTGCCAGCAGCTCCGCGGACGAGCAGTACTTC. Translated, it gives CASSSADEQYF. The variable domain in full, with the rest retrieved from reference TRBV11-2 and TRBJ2-7, is EAGVAQSPRYKIIEKRQSVAFWCNPISGHATLYWYQQILGQGPKLLIQFQNNGVVDDSQLPKDRFSAERLKGVDSTLKIQPAKLEDSAVYLCASSSADEQYFGPGTRLTVT.

This chain joins TRBV11-1 and TRBJ2-7; tentatively, D is TRBD1 (6 bases). V lost 1 base, J lost 3 bases, and 7 bases lay in between. The CDR3 has 13 amino acids. Looked up from germline, CDR1 is SGHAT and CDR2 is FQDESV (reference sequence). CDR3 protein: CASSLDRDYEQYF. The CDR3 DNA follows: TGTGCCAGCAGCTTAGACAGGGACTACGAGCAGTACTTC.